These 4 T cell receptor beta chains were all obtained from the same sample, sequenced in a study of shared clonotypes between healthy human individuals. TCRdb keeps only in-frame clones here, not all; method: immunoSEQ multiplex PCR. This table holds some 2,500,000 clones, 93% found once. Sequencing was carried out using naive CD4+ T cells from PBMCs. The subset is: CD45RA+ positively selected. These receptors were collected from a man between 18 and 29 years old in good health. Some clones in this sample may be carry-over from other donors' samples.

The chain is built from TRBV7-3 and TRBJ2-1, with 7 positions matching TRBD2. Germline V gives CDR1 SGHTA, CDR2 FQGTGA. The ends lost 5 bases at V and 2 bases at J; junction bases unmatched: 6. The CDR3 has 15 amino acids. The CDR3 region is CASSPGLSTYNEQFF. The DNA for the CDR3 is TGTGCCAGCAGCCCGGGACTAAGCACCTACAATGAGCAGTTCTTC.

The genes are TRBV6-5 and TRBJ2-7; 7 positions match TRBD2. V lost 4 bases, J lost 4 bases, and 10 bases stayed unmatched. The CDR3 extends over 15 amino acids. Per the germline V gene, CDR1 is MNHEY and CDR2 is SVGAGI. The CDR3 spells CASSFGGRAGYEQYF. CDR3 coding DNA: TGTGCCAGCAGTTTTGGAGGGAGGGCCGGATACGAGCAGTACTTC.

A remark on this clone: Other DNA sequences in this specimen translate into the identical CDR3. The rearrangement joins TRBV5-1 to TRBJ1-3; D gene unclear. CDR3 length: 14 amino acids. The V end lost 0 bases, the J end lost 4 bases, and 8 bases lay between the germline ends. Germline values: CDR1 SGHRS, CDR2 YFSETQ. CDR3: CASSLVGSGNTIYF. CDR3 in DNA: TGCGCCAGCAGCTTGGTGGGTTCGGGAAACACCATATATTTT.

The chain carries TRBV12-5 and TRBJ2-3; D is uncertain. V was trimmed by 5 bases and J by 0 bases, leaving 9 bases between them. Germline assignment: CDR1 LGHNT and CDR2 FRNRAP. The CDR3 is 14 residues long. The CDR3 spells CASGPSSSTDTQYF. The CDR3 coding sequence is TGTGCTAGTGGTCCCTCAAGTAGCACAGATACGCAGTATTTT.